Sequencing of this T cell receptor (beta chain) was carried out in a study of beta chain features in type 1 diabetes. Regarding the study as a whole: Cells with high TCR expression could be over-represented by cDNA sequencing. It was not settled here whether HLA type affects TCRB rearrangement. A moderate, significant TCRB CDR3 shortening appeared in type 1 diabetes across four CD4+ subsets.

A word on this clone: Its antigen is unknown. This sample also contains other DNA sequences that code for the same CDR3.

CDR3 length: 11 amino acids. Germline lookup yields CDR1 KGHSH and CDR2 LQKENI. V was clipped by 2 bases and J by 6 bases, with 3 bases between them. Reverse transcribing all isolated RNA meant expressed TCRB transcripts were sequenced. Clones were sequenced by immunoSEQ multiplex PCR, and TCRdb holds only the in-frame ones, with some missing. The data show around 500,000 clones, around 28% seen once. The sequenced sample consisted of naive CD4+ T cells from blood. The genes are TRBV18 and TRBJ2-3; unclear D gene. The TCR comes from a young man in good health. CDR3 DNA sequence: TGTGCCAGCTCACCAGGGGATACGCAGTATTTT. Translated: CASSPGDTQYF.